The 31 T cell receptor beta chains below come from one sample, sequenced in a study of shared clonotypes between healthy human individuals. Produced via immunoSEQ multiplex PCR; TCRdb's table is partial and in-frame only. The sample yields approximately 530,000 clones, 90% to 96% seen once. Specimen: naive CD4+ T cells sorted from blood. Noted subset: CD45RA+ positively selected. Receptors originate from a woman aged 30 to 39 in good health.

This clone was seen a handful of times. The CDR3 DNA reads TGTGCCTGGGCTCAAACTGAAGCTTTCTTT. Protein sequence: CAWAQTEAFF. The V call is TRBV30, the J call TRBJ1-1; no reliable D call. This CDR3 has 10 amino acids. Germline assignment: CDR1 GTSNPN and CDR2 SVGIG (reference sequence). The V end lost 5 bases, the J end lost 5 bases, and 6 bases lay between the germline ends.

This chain uses TRBV7-9 with TRBJ2-1, with TRBD2 matching 8 bases. CDR1 is SEHNR and CDR2 is FQNEAQ in the germline V gene (reference sequence). Losses at the gene ends were 4 bases for V and 1 base for J; bases not matched to a gene: 0. This CDR3 spans 14 amino acids. CDR3 nucleotide sequence: TGTGCCAGCAGCTCGGGGGGGTCCTACAATGAGCAGTTCTTC. It translates to CASSSGGSYNEQFF. Variable domain in full (rest from reference TRBV7-9 and TRBJ2-1): DTGVSQNPRHKITKRGQNVTFRCDPISEHNRLYWYRQTLGQGPEFLTYFQNEAQLEKSRLLSDRFSAERPKGSFSTLEIQRTEQGDSAMYLCASSSGGSYNEQFFGPGTRLTVL.

The rearrangement links TRBV19 to TRBJ2-5, with D possibly called TRBD1 or TRBD2 (5 bases each). The CDR3 sequence is 14 residues long. Trimming left V 6 bases short and J 5 bases short, with 16 bases between. The germline V gene has CDR1 LNHDA and CDR2 SQIVND (reference sequence). This CDR3 is CASSRIVGVETQYF. CDR3 nucleotide sequence: TGTGCCAGTAGCCGCATTGTGGGGGTGGAGACCCAGTACTTC.

The V call is TRBV5-1, the J call TRBJ1-1, with D tentatively TRBD1 (5 bases). Trimming stripped 6 bases from V and 2 bases from J, with 11 bases between. Per germline, CDR1 SGHRS and CDR2 YFSETQ. The CDR3 extends over 13 amino acids. The CDR3 DNA sequence: TGCGCCAGCACTCTCGGGGCCAACACTGAAGCTTTCTTT. Its protein product is CASTLGANTEAFF.

This CDR3 is CASKDRKVEKLFF. In DNA form, the CDR3 reads TGTGCCAGCAAGGACAGAAAAGTAGAAAAACTGTTTTTT. The V gene is TRBV7-9, the J gene TRBJ1-4; maybe TRBD1 (6 bases). The length of the CDR3 is 13 residues. From germline, CDR1 is SEHNR and CDR2 FQNEAQ (reference sequence). The V end was cut by 7 bases, the J end by 8 bases, with 14 bases between. The variable domain in full, completed from reference TRBV7-9 and TRBJ1-4, reads DTGVSQNPRHKITKRGQNVTFRCDPISEHNRLYWYRQTLGQGPEFLTYFQNEAQLEKSRLLSDRFSAERPKGSFSTLEIQRTEQGDSAMYLCASKDRKVEKLFFGSGTQLSVL.

The chain uses TRBV5-1 and TRBJ1-4, with D maybe TRBD1 (5 bases). Per germline, CDR1 SGHRS and CDR2 YFSETQ. Trimming took off 1 base at V and 7 bases at J, with 17 bases between the two ends. The length of the CDR3 is 16 residues. The CDR3 nucleotides are TGCGCCAGCAGCTTGATATCCTGGGGACTTGGTGAAAAACTGTTTTTT. Its translation: CASSLISWGLGEKLFF.

This chain uses TRBV19 with TRBJ2-5, with 8 bases matching TRBD1. This CDR3 has 15 amino acids. Germline values: CDR1 LNHDA, CDR2 SQIVND (reference sequence). V shed 0 bases, J shed 3 bases, and the junction held 3 bases outside the gene matches. This chain's CDR3 is CASSIDQTGEETQYF. DNA of the CDR3: TGTGCCAGTAGTATAGATCAGACAGGGGAAGAGACCCAGTACTTC. Full variable domain (rest looked up from reference TRBV19 and TRBJ2-5): DGGITQSPKYLFRKEGQNVTLSCEQNLNHDAMYWYRQDPGQGLRLIYYSQIVNDFQKGDIAEGYSVSREKKESFPLTVTSAQKNPTAFYLCASSIDQTGEETQYFGPGTRLLVL.

This chain links TRBV28 with TRBJ1-6; D ambiguous. Germline V gene data show CDR1 as MDHEN and CDR2 as SYDVKM. The CDR3 contains 16 residues. The germline V and J ends were trimmed by 7 bases and 1 base, with 14 bases remaining between them. CDR3 sequence reads: CASTWVGSSYNSPLHF. The CDR3 bases are TGTGCCAGCACCTGGGTAGGGAGTTCCTATAATTCACCCCTCCACTTT.

The V call is TRBV27, the J call TRBJ2-7; the match to TRBD2 covers 15 bases. The CDR3 runs 17 residues. The V gene's germline CDR1 is MNHEY and CDR2 SMNVEV (reference sequence). The V segment lost 5 bases and the J segment 7 bases; nucleotides outside the gene matches: 12. DNA for the CDR3: TGTGCCAGCAGTATCGGACTAGCGGGAGGGGGCCGGGGGGAGCAGTACTTC. As protein: CASSIGLAGGGRGEQYF.

The chain couples TRBV2 to TRBJ2-5; D possibly uses TRBD1 or TRBD2 (5 bases each). CDR3 size: 12 residues. V lost 10 bases and J lost 4, with 13 bases in between. Germline CDR1 SNHLY, CDR2 FYNNEI. CDR3 residues: CATRGGGETQYF. The CDR3 nucleotides read TGTGCCACCCGTGGGGGTGGAGAGACCCAGTACTTC. Based on the CDR3 plus reference TRBV2 and TRBJ2-5, the full variable domain is EPEVTQTPSHQVTQMGQEVILRCVPISNHLYFYWYRQILGQKVEFLVSFYNNEISEKSEIFDDQFSVERPDGSNFTLKIRSTKLEDSAMYFCATRGGGETQYFGPGTRLLVL.

The chain links TRBV10-3 to TRBJ2-5; 9 bases map to TRBD2. The tail of the sequence fits TRBJ2-7 better, so the J call may be wrong. The CDR3 is 15 amino acids. Looked up from germline, CDR1 is ENHRY and CDR2 is SYGVKD. The CDR3 nucleotides are TGTGCCATCAGTGAATCGGGACTAGCTGAATACGAGCAGTACTTC. Translation: CAISESGLAEYEQYF.

The rearrangement joins TRBV7-3 to TRBJ2-1; 10 positions match TRBD1. This CDR3 contains 16 residues. V gave up 4 bases and J gave up 1 base; unmatched junction bases: 4. CDR1 SGHTA and CDR2 FQGTGA come from the germline V gene. This CDR3 reads CASSSRGQGSYNEQFF. DNA of the CDR3: TGTGCCAGCAGCTCCCGGGGACAGGGGTCCTACAATGAGCAGTTCTTC.

J is TRBJ2-7 and V is TRBV19, with 13 bases that match TRBD2. The V gene's germline CDR1 is LNHDA and CDR2 SQIVND (reference sequence). V was clipped by 1 base and J by 4 bases; unmatched bases: 10. This CDR3 comprises 18 residues. In DNA, the CDR3 is TGTGCCAGTAGTATAGCTCCCTCCAGGACTAGCGGGAGTTACGAGCAGTACTTC. Translated: CASSIAPSRTSGSYEQYF.

The rearrangement links TRBV7-9 to TRBJ1-4; D not certain. From germline, CDR1 is SEHNR and CDR2 FQNEAQ (reference sequence). Trimming pared 6 bases from V and 7 bases from J, leaving 12 bases between. CDR3 length: 13 amino acids. This CDR3 reads CASRSLSSEKLFF. The CDR3 nucleotides are TGTGCCAGCAGGTCTCTGAGCTCTGAAAAACTGTTTTTT.

V is TRBV30 and J is TRBJ2-3, with D perhaps assigned TRBD1 or TRBD2 (5 bases each). V gave up 7 bases and J gave up 0 bases, with 14 bases separating them. This CDR3 is built from 14 residues. Germline CDR1 reads GTSNPN; CDR2 reads SVGIG (reference sequence). The CDR3 reads CASTRGGSTDTQYF. As DNA, the CDR3 is TGTGCCTCGACCCGGGGCGGAAGCACAGATACGCAGTATTTT.

This CDR3 is CASSYAGTSSYEQYF. CDR3 nucleotide sequence: TGTGCCAGCAGCTACGCCGGGACGTCGTCCTACGAGCAGTACTTC. The chain recombines TRBV7-8 with TRBJ2-7; tentatively, D is TRBD1 or TRBD2 (5 bases each). The germline gives CDR1 SGHVS, CDR2 FQNEAQ. This CDR3 has 15 residues. V was shortened by 4 bases and J by 1 base, with 14 bases between the two germline ends. The full variable domain, completed using reference TRBV7-8 and TRBJ2-7, is GAGVSQSPRYKVAKRGQDVALRCDPISGHVSLFWYQQALGQGPEFLTYFQNEAQLDKSGLPSDRFFAERPEGSVSTLKIQRTQQEDSAVYLCASSYAGTSSYEQYFGPGTRLTVT.

This chain links TRBV29-1 with TRBJ1-2; possibly TRBD1 for D (6 bases). Trimming took off 6 bases at V and 3 bases at J, with 20 bases between the two ends. This CDR3 comprises 15 residues. Germline CDR1 and CDR2: SQVTM and ANQGSEA. As DNA, the CDR3 is TGCAGCGTCAACGTGGGGACATCCTTTGACTATGGCTACACCTTC. Translated: CSVNVGTSFDYGYTF.

This chain joins TRBV6-1 and TRBJ2-1, with 7 bases that match TRBD1. Per germline, CDR1 MNHNS and CDR2 SASEGT. V lost 6 bases to trimming and J lost 0 bases; unmatched junction nucleotides: 5. The CDR3 covers 15 residues. CDR3 in DNA: TGTGCCAGCAGCTTCGACAGGGTCTCCTACAATGAGCAGTTCTTC. Amino acid sequence: CASSFDRVSYNEQFF.

The rearrangement uses TRBV7-9 and TRBJ2-7; D is perhaps TRBD2 (5 bases). The CDR3 runs 14 residues. Germline V gene sequence: CDR1 SEHNR, CDR2 FQNEAQ (reference sequence). Deletions cut 5 bases from V and 4 bases from J, with 15 bases between. In DNA form, the CDR3 reads TGTGCCAGCAGCCCTGCAGTCGGGGTTTACGAGCAGTACTTC. It yields the protein CASSPAVGVYEQYF. Looking up the rest from reference TRBV7-9 and TRBJ2-7 gives the full variable domain: DTGVSQNPRHKITKRGQNVTFRCDPISEHNRLYWYRQTLGQGPEFLTYFQNEAQLEKSRLLSDRFSAERPKGSFSTLEIQRTEQGDSAMYLCASSPAVGVYEQYFGPGTRLTVT.

CDR3 coding DNA: TGTGCCAGCAGTTTAGGGCAGGGAAACATTCAGTACTTC. Translation gives CASSLGQGNIQYF. V usage is TRBV28 and J usage is TRBJ2-4, with TRBD1 as a possible D gene (5 bases). The CDR3 spans 13 residues. Trimming left V 2 bases short and J 6 bases short, with 8 bases between. Germline V gene lookup returns CDR1 MDHEN and CDR2 SYDVKM.

The chain joins TRBV10-3 to TRBJ1-1; 7 bases are a match to TRBD1. The CDR3 is made up of 14 amino acids. With 4 bases clipped from V and 0 bases from J, the junction kept 2 bases outside the gene matches. CDR1 is ENHRY and CDR2 is SYGVKD in the germline V gene. The DNA of the CDR3 is TGTGCCATCAGTGTAGGGACAGTGAACACTGAAGCTTTCTTT. Translating it yields CAISVGTVNTEAFF.

This sequence joins TRBV18 and TRBJ2-1; 7 bases align to TRBD2. After removal of 4 bases from V and 4 bases from J, the junction contained 10 bases not matched to a gene. The CDR3 consists of 16 residues. Per germline, CDR1 KGHSH and CDR2 LQKENI. The CDR3 sequence is CASSQFELSGYNEQFF. As DNA, the CDR3 is TGTGCCAGCTCACAATTTGAGCTTAGCGGGTACAATGAGCAGTTCTTC.

V usage is TRBV28 and J usage is TRBJ1-4; D uncertain. CDR1 is MDHEN and CDR2 is SYDVKM in the germline V gene. The CDR3 loop spans 15 amino acids. The V end was cut by 7 bases, the J end by 2 bases, with 14 bases between. The CDR3 reads CASTSEAATNEKLFF. The CDR3 DNA is TGTGCCAGCACTTCAGAGGCCGCCACTAATGAAAAACTGTTTTTT.

The chain links TRBV5-1 to TRBJ2-1; TRBD1 or TRBD2 may be the D gene (5 bases each). The V end lost 4 bases, the J end lost 7 bases, and 21 bases lay between the germline ends. CDR3 length equals 16 residues. Germline lookup yields CDR1 SGHRS and CDR2 YFSETQ. This CDR3 reads CASSPGLAITGNEQFF. Here the CDR3 DNA reads TGCGCCAGCAGCCCGGGGCTAGCTATCACTGGAAATGAGCAGTTCTTC. Together with reference TRBV5-1 and TRBJ2-1, the CDR3 gives the full variable domain: KAGVTQTPRYLIKTRGQQVTLSCSPISGHRSVSWYQQTPGQGLQFLFEYFSETQRNKGNFPGRFSGRQFSNSRSEMNVSTLELGDSALYLCASSPGLAITGNEQFFGPGTRLTVL.

The chain couples TRBV18 to TRBJ2-1; TRBD2 agrees at 7 bases. The CDR3 is made up of 15 amino acids. Germline V gene data show CDR1 as KGHSH and CDR2 as LQKENI. V shed 4 bases and J 3 bases; nucleotides not matched to a gene: 6. The CDR3 spells CASSRLSGNYNEQFF. The CDR3 DNA follows: TGTGCCAGCTCACGGCTGAGCGGGAACTACAATGAGCAGTTCTTC.

V is TRBV28 and J is TRBJ1-5; 9 nucleotides line up with TRBD1. Unmatched junction bases numbered 10, after V lost 7 bases and J lost 6 bases. This CDR3 comprises 15 residues. In germline, CDR1 is MDHEN, CDR2 SYDVKM. The DNA for the CDR3 is TGTGCCAGCACAACCACAGGGGGCGCGGGTCAGCCCCAGCATTTT. Translating it yields CASTTTGGAGQPQHF.

This chain uses TRBV28 with TRBJ1-2; the D is unclear. In germline, CDR1 is MDHEN, CDR2 SYDVKM. V gave up 7 bases and J gave up 7 bases, with 13 bases separating them. The CDR3 consists of 12 residues. In DNA form, the CDR3 reads TGTGCCAGCACCTCAGTATTGGGTGGCTACACCTTC. Amino acids: CASTSVLGGYTF.

The chain joins TRBV15 to TRBJ2-7; the D is unclear. The CDR3 runs 12 residues. Germline V gene sequence: CDR1 LNHNV, CDR2 YYDKDF (reference sequence). Trimming took off 1 base at V and 6 bases at J, with 7 bases between the two ends. The DNA of the CDR3 is TGTGCCACCAGCAGAGCCTACTGCGAGCAGTACTTC. It yields the protein CATSRAYCEQYF.

This clone was seen a single time. The CDR3 is CASRANRGSYGYTF. As DNA, the CDR3 is TGTGCCAGCAGGGCAAACAGAGGTAGCTATGGCTACACCTTC. The V gene is TRBV6-5, the J gene TRBJ1-2; D not resolved. Germline-derived CDR1 and CDR2 are MNHEY and SVGAGI. The length of the CDR3 is 14 residues. V was pared by 6 bases and J by 4 bases, with 15 bases between.

A note on this clone: Other DNA sequences in this specimen translate into the identical CDR3. J is TRBJ2-7 and V is TRBV30; D call uncertain. Between the trimmed V and J ends, which lost 5 bases and 0 bases, there was a span of 5 bases. The CDR3 has 11 residues. Germline CDR1 reads GTSNPN; CDR2 reads SVGIG (reference sequence). The CDR3 DNA reads TGTGCCTGGTCAAGCTCCTACGAGCAGTACTTC. Translation gives CAWSSSYEQYF.

The J gene is TRBJ2-1, the V gene TRBV4-1; 14 bases align to TRBD2. The CDR3 is made up of 19 amino acids. The trim removed 0 bases at V and 6 bases at J, leaving 10 bases unmatched. In germline, CDR1 is MGHRA, CDR2 YSYEKL. This CDR3 is CASSQEWGTSGRSGNEQFF. CDR3 DNA: TGCGCCAGCAGCCAAGAATGGGGGACTAGCGGGAGATCCGGCAATGAGCAGTTCTTC.